The source of this TCR beta chain is a study of blood T cell repertoires in COVID-19. Background on the study: Samples came from the United States, Italy and Spain, spanning acute and convalescent COVID-19.

The CDR3 extends over 17 amino acids. Germline lookup yields CDR1 SGHDT and CDR2 YYEEEE. Between the trimmed V and J ends, which lost 2 bases and 5 bases, there was a span of 22 bases. The method was immunoSEQ multiplex PCR; TCRdb's version includes in-frame clones alone and lacks a portion of them. The profile shows around 70,000 clones, 75% to 80% of them singletons. This clonotype was sampled from a human donor in a cohort sampled during active COVID-19. V gene TRBV5-6 combines with J gene TRBJ2-5, with a weak D call TRBD2 (6 bases). Sequencing used peripheral blood. The CDR3, as DNA: TGTGCCAGCAGCTTACACAGGACTATCGCGAGTCAGGAGACCCAGTACTTC. It is translated as CASSLHRTIASQETQYF.